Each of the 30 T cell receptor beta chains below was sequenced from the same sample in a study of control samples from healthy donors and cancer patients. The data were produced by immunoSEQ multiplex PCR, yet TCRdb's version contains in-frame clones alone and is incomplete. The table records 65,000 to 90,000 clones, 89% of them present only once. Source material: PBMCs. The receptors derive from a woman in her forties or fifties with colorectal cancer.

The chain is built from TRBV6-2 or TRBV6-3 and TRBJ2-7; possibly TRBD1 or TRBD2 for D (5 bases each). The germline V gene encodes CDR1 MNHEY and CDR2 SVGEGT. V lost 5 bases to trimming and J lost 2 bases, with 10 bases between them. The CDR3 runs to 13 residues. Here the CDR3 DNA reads TGTGCCAGCAGTGGGGACGGACCCTACGAGCAGTACGTC. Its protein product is CASSGDGPYEQYV.

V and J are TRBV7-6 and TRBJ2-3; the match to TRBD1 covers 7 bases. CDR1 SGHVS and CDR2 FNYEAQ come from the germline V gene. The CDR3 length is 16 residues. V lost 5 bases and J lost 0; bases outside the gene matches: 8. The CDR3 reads CASSPQGEISTDTQYF. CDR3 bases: TGTGCCAGCAGCCCCCAGGGGGAAATTAGCACAGATACGCAGTATTTT.

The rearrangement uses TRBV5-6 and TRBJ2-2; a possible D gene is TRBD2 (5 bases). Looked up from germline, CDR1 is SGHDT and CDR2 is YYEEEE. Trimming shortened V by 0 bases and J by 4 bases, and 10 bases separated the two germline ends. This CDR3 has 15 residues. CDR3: CASSLAGVGTGELFF. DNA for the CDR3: TGTGCCAGCAGCTTGGCCGGGGTTGGCACCGGGGAGCTGTTTTTT.

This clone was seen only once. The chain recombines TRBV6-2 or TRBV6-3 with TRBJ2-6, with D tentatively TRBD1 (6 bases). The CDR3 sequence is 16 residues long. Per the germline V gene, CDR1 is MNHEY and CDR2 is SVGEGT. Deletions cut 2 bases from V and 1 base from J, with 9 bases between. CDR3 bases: TGTGCCAGCAGTTACGGGGGCAGATCTGGGGCCAACGTCCTGACTTTC. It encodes CASSYGGRSGANVLTF.

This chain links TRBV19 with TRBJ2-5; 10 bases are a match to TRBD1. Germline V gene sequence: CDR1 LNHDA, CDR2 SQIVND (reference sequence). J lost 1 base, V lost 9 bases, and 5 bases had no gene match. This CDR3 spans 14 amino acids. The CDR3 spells CASRDRGLQETQYF. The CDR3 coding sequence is TGTGCCAGCCGGGACAGGGGACTCCAAGAGACCCAGTACTTC.

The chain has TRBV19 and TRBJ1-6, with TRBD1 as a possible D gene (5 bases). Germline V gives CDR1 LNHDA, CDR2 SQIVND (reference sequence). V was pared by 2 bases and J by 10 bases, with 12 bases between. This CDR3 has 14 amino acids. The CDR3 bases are TGTGCCAGTAGTATATTCCGGGGGGAATCACCCCTCCACTTT. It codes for CASSIFRGESPLHF.

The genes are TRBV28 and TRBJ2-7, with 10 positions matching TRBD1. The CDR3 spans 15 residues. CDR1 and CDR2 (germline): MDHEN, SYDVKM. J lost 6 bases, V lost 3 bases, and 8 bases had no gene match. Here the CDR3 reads CASSLTRTGGGEQYV. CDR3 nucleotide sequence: TGTGCCAGCAGTTTGACGAGGACAGGGGGTGGCGAGCAGTACGTC.

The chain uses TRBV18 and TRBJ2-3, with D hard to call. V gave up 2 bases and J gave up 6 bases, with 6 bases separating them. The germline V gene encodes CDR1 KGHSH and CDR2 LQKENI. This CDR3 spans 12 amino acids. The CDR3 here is CASSPSVDTQYF. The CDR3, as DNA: TGTGCCAGCTCACCATCGGTCGATACGCAGTATTTT.

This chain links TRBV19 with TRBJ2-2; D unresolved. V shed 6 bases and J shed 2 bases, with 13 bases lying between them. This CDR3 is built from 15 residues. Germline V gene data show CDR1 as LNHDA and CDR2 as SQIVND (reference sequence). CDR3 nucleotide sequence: TGTGCCAGTAGCTCATTACCAGTAAACACCGGGGAGCTGTTTTTT. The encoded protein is CASSSLPVNTGELFF.

The CDR3 loop reads CASRLTEGGPYGYTF. CDR3 DNA sequence: TGTGCCAGCAGACTTACAGAGGGTGGGCCCTATGGCTACACCTTC. The rearrangement uses TRBV2 and TRBJ1-2; the D is unclear. The CDR3 covers 15 residues. From germline, CDR1 is SNHLY and CDR2 FYNNEI. V was cut by 6 bases and J by 4 bases, with 18 bases left in between.

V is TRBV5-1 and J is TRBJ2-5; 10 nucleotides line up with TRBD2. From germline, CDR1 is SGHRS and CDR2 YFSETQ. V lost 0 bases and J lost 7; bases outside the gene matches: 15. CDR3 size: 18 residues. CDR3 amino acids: CASSLEASGGQISWTQYF. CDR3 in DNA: TGCGCCAGCAGCTTGGAGGCTAGCGGGGGCCAGATCTCATGGACCCAGTACTTC.

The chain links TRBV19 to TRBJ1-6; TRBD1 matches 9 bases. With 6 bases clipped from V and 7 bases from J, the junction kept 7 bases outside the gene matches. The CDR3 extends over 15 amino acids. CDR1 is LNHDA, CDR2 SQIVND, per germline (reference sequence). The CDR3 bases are TGTGCCAGTAGGGGACAGGGCGGGTGGAATTCACCCCTCCACTTT. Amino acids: CASRGQGGWNSPLHF.

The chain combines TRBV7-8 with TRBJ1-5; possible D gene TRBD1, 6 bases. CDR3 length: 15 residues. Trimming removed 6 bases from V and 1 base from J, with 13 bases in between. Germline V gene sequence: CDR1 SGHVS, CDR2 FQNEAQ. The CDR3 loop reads CASRPDRFSNQPQHF. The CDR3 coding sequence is TGTGCCAGCAGGCCGGACAGATTCAGCAATCAGCCCCAGCATTTT.

CDR3 protein: CASALDRGNARLGQFF. The CDR3 DNA follows: TGTGCCAGCGCCTTGGACAGGGGGAATGCTCGGCTAGGGCAGTTCTTC. The gene calls are TRBV18 and TRBJ2-1; 10 nucleotides line up with TRBD1. Per germline, CDR1 KGHSH and CDR2 LQKENI. Trimming cost V 8 bases and J 12 bases; bases outside gene matches: 19. The CDR3 runs 16 residues.

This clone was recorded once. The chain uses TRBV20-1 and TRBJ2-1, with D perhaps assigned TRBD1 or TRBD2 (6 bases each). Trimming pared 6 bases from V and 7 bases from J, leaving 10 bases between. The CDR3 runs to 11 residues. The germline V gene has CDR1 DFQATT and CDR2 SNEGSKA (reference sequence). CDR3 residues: CSARGGNEQFF. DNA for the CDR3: TGCAGTGCCCGAGGGGGGAATGAGCAGTTCTTC.

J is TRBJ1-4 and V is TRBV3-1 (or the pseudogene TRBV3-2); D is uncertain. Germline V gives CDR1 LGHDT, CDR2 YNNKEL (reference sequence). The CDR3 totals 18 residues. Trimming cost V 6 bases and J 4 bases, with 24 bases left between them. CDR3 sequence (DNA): TGTGCCAGCAGTCCCAACCCCCCCCGGGGAGGAGTTAATGAAAAACTGTTTTTT. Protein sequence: CASSPNPPRGGVNEKLFF.

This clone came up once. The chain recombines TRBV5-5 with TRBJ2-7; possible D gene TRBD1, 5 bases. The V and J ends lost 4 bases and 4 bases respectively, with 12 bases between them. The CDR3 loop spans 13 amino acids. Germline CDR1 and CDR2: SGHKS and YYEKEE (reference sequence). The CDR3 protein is CASSKIDSYEQYV. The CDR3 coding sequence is TGTGCCAGCAGCAAGATAGACAGTTACGAGCAGTACGTC.

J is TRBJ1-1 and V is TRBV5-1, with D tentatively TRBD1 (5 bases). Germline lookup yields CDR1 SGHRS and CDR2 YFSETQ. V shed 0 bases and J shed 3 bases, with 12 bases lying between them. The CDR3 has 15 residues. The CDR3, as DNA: TGCGCCAGCAGCTTGGGCCTTCCAGGGTACACTGAAGCTTTCTTT. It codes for CASSLGLPGYTEAFF. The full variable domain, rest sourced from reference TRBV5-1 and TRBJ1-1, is KAGVTQTPRYLIKTRGQQVTLSCSPISGHRSVSWYQQTPGQGLQFLFEYFSETQRNKGNFPGRFSGRQFSNSRSEMNVSTLELGDSALYLCASSLGLPGYTEAFFGQGTRLTVV.

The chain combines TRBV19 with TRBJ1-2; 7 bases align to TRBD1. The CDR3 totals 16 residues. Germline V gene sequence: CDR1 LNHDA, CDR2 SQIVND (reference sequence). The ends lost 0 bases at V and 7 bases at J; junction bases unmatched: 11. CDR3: CASSIDRSGGKSGYTF. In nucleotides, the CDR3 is TGTGCCAGTAGTATAGATCGGTCAGGGGGAAAGAGTGGCTACACCTTC.

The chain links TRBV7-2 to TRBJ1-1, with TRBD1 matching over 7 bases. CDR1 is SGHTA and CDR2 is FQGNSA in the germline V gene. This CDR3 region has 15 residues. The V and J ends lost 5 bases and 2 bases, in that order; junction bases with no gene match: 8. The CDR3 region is CASSTLGGANTEAFF. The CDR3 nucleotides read TGTGCCAGCAGCACCTTAGGGGGCGCTAACACTGAAGCTTTCTTT.

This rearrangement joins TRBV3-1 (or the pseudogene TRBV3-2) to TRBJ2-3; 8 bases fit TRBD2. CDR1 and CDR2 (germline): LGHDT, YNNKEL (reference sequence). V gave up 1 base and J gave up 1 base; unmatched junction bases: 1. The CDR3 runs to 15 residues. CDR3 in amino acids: CASSQVSGGTDTQYF. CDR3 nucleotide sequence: TGTGCCAGCAGCCAAGTTAGCGGGGGCACAGATACGCAGTATTTT.

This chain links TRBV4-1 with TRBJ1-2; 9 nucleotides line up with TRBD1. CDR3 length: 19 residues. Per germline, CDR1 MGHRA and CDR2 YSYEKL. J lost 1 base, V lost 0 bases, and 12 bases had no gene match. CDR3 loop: CASSQDFGTGRGDNYGYTF. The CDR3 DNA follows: TGCGCCAGCAGCCAAGATTTCGGGACAGGGAGAGGGGATAACTATGGCTACACCTTC.

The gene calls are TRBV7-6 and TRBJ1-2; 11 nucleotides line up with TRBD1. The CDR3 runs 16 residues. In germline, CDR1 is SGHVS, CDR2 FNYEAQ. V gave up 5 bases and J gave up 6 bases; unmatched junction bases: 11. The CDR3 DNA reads TGTGCCAGCAGCCGTGGACAGGGGGCCCCTTATGATGGCTACACCTTC. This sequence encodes CASSRGQGAPYDGYTF.

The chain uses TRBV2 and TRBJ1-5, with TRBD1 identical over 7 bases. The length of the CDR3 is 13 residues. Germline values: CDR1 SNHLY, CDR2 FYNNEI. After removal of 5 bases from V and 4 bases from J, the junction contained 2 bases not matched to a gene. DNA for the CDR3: TGTGCCAGCAGTAGGGGGCCAAATCAGCCCCAGCATTTT. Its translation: CASSRGPNQPQHF.

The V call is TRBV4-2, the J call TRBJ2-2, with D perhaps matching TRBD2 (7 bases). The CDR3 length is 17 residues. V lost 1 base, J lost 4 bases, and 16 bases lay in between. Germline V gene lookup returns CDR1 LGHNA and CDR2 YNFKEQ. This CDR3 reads CASSQALRGAGTGELFF. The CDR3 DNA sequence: TGTGCCAGCAGCCAAGCCCTACGGGGGGCAGGCACCGGGGAGCTGTTTTTT.

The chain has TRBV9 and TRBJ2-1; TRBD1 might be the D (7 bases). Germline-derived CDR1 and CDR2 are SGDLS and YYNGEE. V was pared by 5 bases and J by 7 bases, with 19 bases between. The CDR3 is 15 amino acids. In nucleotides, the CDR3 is TGTGCCAGCAGTTTTCGACAGGGTGGGGGGAATGAGCAGTTCTTC. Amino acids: CASSFRQGGGNEQFF.

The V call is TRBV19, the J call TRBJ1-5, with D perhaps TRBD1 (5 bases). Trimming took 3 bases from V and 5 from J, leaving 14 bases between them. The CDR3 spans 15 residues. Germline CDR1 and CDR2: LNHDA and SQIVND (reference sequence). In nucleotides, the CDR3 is TGTGCCAGTAGTATGCAGGGTTTCAAATATCAGCCCCAGCATTTT. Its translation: CASSMQGFKYQPQHF.

This CDR3 is CASSLFPSGQETQYF. The CDR3, as DNA: TGTGCCAGCAGTTTATTCCCTAGCGGACAAGAGACCCAGTACTTC. V usage is TRBV28 and J usage is TRBJ2-5, with 7 bases identical to TRBD2. Germline trimming cut 1 base from V and 2 bases from J; bases unmatched to any gene: 4. Germline assignment: CDR1 MDHEN and CDR2 SYDVKM. This CDR3 region has 15 residues.

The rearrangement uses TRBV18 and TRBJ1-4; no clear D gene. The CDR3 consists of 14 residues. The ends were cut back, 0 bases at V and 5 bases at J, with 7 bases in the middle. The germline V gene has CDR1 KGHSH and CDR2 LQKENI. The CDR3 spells CASSPPIGNEKLFF. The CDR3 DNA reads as TGTGCCAGCTCACCACCGATCGGAAATGAAAAACTGTTTTTT.

The CDR3 DNA reads as TGCGCCAGCAGCCAATTATCAGGGTTGGGTGAGCAGTTCTTC. As protein: CASSQLSGLGEQFF. The V gene is TRBV4-3, the J gene TRBJ2-1; the D gene is possibly TRBD1 (5 bases). V was shortened by 2 bases and J by 9 bases, with 14 bases between the two germline ends. The CDR3 extends over 14 amino acids. Germline V gene lookup returns CDR1 LGHNA and CDR2 YSLEER.